Following are 26 T cell receptor beta chains from one sample sequenced in a study of T cell responses to AZD1222 COVID-19 vaccine (dated by TCRdb to the early 2020s). The sample's time point label is to be understood as: baseline before first vaccination. Library creation used the immunoSEQ multiplex PCR assay. The table comes from immuneACCESS by way of TCRdb, which keeps in-frame sequences with V and J called. Part of the clones is missing from these tables; in studies checked, under half for an unresolved V gene and the rest for unknown reasons. This sample is represented by around 100,000 clones; about 88% of them were singletons. Together, the top ten hold roughly 1.8% of the sample. Sequencing used peripheral blood, obtained on day 0 of AZD1222 vaccination. The receptor set was obtained from an adult in good health.

V and J are TRBV7-9 and TRBJ2-1, with TRBD1 matching over 8 bases. Trimming cost V 5 bases and J 8 bases; bases outside gene matches: 14. CDR1 SEHNR and CDR2 FQNEAQ come from the germline V gene (reference sequence). The CDR3 totals 16 residues. For the CDR3, the DNA is TGTGCCAGCAGCGTCCCGTTTCGGACAGGGACCCATGAGCAGTTCTTC. This sequence encodes CASSVPFRTGTHEQFF.

This rearrangement joins TRBV5-1 to TRBJ1-4; TRBD1 matches at 11 bases. The CDR3 extends over 15 amino acids. V was clipped by 0 bases and J by 7 bases; unmatched bases: 2. Germline V gene lookup returns CDR1 SGHRS and CDR2 YFSETQ. The CDR3 loop reads CASSLEDRGREKLFF. The CDR3 nucleotides are TGCGCCAGCAGCTTGGAGGACAGGGGGCGTGAAAAACTGTTTTTT.

The V call is TRBV28, the J call TRBJ1-2, with 8 bases identical to TRBD1. Germline-derived CDR1 and CDR2 are MDHEN and SYDVKM. V lost 9 bases and J lost 5; bases outside the gene matches: 8. The CDR3 is 13 residues long. CDR3 bases: TGTGCCAGTGGACAGGGCCGTGGGTATGGCTACACCTTC. It yields the protein CASGQGRGYGYTF.

The DNA of the CDR3 is TGCGCCAGCAGCTGGGCAGGGTACGATTCACCCCTCCACTTT. Translating gives CASSWAGYDSPLHF. The chain combines TRBV5-1 with TRBJ1-6, with D perhaps matching TRBD1 (5 bases). V was pared by 3 bases and J by 8 bases, with 12 bases between. CDR3 size: 14 residues. Looked up from germline, CDR1 is SGHRS and CDR2 is YFSETQ.

This chain uses TRBV2 with TRBJ1-5; D remains ambiguous. Germline CDR1 and CDR2: SNHLY and FYNNEI. The CDR3 consists of 14 residues. V shed 4 bases and J shed 7 bases, with 14 bases lying between them. This chain's CDR3 is CASSGGGRQQPQHF. The DNA for the CDR3 is TGTGCCAGCAGTGGTGGTGGAAGGCAGCAGCCCCAGCATTTT.

The rearrangement links TRBV28 to TRBJ2-7, with TRBD2 identical over 8 bases. The CDR3 loop spans 14 amino acids. Looked up from germline, CDR1 is MDHEN and CDR2 is SYDVKM. Losses at the gene ends were 6 bases for V and 0 bases for J; bases not matched to a gene: 4. Here the CDR3 reads CASSSSGPSYEQYF. CDR3 bases: TGTGCCAGCAGCTCTAGCGGGCCCTCCTACGAGCAGTACTTC.

This CDR3 reads CAWGGRTEAFF. The CDR3 DNA is TGTGCCTGGGGGGGACGCACTGAAGCTTTCTTT. The chain is built from TRBV30 and TRBJ1-1, with a tentative D call TRBD1 (5 bases). Trimming shortened V by 5 bases and J by 4 bases, and 8 bases separated the two germline ends. This CDR3 is built from 11 residues. The germline gives CDR1 GTSNPN, CDR2 SVGIG (reference sequence). Supplemented by reference TRBV30 and TRBJ1-1, the full variable domain reads SQTIHQWPATLVQPVGSPLSLECTVEGTSNPNLYWYRQAAGRGLQLLFYSVGIGQISSEVPQNLSASRPQDRQFILSSKKLLLSDSGFYLCAWGGRTEAFFGQGTRLTVV.

This clone was recorded once. V gene TRBV11-3 combines with J gene TRBJ2-7, with unresolved D. V was cut by 1 base and J by 5 bases, with 15 bases left in between. This CDR3 spans 15 amino acids. Germline CDR1 reads SGHNT; CDR2 reads YENEEA. CDR3 in DNA: TGTGCCAGCAGCTTAGCACCGGGTACAACTGACGAGCAGTACTTC. Encoded protein: CASSLAPGTTDEQYF.

The V gene is TRBV2, the J gene TRBJ1-5; 7 nucleotides line up with TRBD1. The germline CDR1 and CDR2 sequences are SNHLY and FYNNEI. V shed 7 bases, J shed 0 bases, and the junction held 12 bases outside the gene matches. The CDR3 consists of 17 residues. The CDR3 coding sequence is TGTGCCAGCACAGACAGGGCTCGAATCACTAGCAATCAGCCCCAGCATTTT. This translates into CASTDRARITSNQPQHF.

The chain couples TRBV29-1 to TRBJ1-1; 9 bases fit TRBD1. Germline CDR1 SQVTM, CDR2 ANQGSEA. V shed 3 bases, J shed 3 bases, and the junction held 8 bases outside the gene matches. This CDR3 has 15 amino acids. The CDR3 DNA is TGCAGCGTTGACCCGACAGGGGGTCTGGACACTGAAGCTTTCTTT. Its protein product is CSVDPTGGLDTEAFF. The entire variable domain, with the rest obtained from reference TRBV29-1 and TRBJ1-1, is as follows: SAVISQKPSRDICQRGTSLTIQCQVDSQVTMMFWYRQQPGQSLTLIATANQGSEATYESGFVIDKFPISRPNLTFSTLTVSNMSPEDSSIYLCSVDPTGGLDTEAFFGQGTRLTVV.

This clone was observed a few times. The chain uses TRBV30 and TRBJ1-5; tentative D call: TRBD1 (5 bases). This CDR3 is built from 14 residues. Germline values: CDR1 GTSNPN, CDR2 SVGIG (reference sequence). Trimming cost V 2 bases and J 4 bases, with 12 bases left between them. The CDR3, as DNA: TGTGCCTGGAGTACAGGAAATCAAAATCAGCCCCAGCATTTT. This gives the protein CAWSTGNQNQPQHF.

DNA of the CDR3: TGTGCCAGCAGTTTATCGGAGGAGACCCAGTACTTC. Translated: CASSLSEETQYF. The V and J genes are TRBV28 and TRBJ2-5; unclear D gene. Germline V gives CDR1 MDHEN, CDR2 SYDVKM. This CDR3 contains 12 residues. V was shortened by 1 base and J by 5 bases, with 5 bases between the two germline ends.

The V and J genes are TRBV30 and TRBJ1-2; 7 bases match TRBD1. CDR3 length: 16 residues. Unmatched junction bases numbered 16, after V lost 3 bases and J lost 6 bases. Germline V gives CDR1 GTSNPN, CDR2 SVGIG (reference sequence). The chain's CDR3 is CAWSPFLGQDGNGYTF. Here the CDR3 DNA reads TGTGCCTGGAGCCCGTTCCTTGGACAGGATGGAAATGGCTACACCTTC.

The chain carries TRBV28 and TRBJ1-2, with TRBD1 as a possible D gene (5 bases). This CDR3 is built from 15 residues. CDR1 MDHEN and CDR2 SYDVKM come from the germline V gene. V lost 4 bases to trimming and J lost 4 bases, with 16 bases between them. CDR3 in DNA: TGTGCCAGCAGTTCCCCTGAGGGAGACAGCTATGGCTACACCTTC. This sequence encodes CASSSPEGDSYGYTF.

This clone was recorded only once. This chain joins TRBV3-1 (or the pseudogene TRBV3-2) and TRBJ2-1; no clear D. With 1 base removed from V and 8 bases from J, the gap between germline ends came to 24 bases. The CDR3 consists of 18 residues. Germline CDR1 reads LGHDT; CDR2 reads YNNKEL (reference sequence). CDR3 loop: CASSQGGIGPTPDDEQFF. The CDR3 DNA follows: TGTGCCAGCAGCCAAGGCGGAATTGGTCCAACCCCTGACGATGAGCAGTTCTTC.

V gene TRBV5-8 combines with J gene TRBJ2-5, with 12 bases fitting TRBD1. V shed 4 bases, J shed 4 bases, and the junction held 5 bases outside the gene matches. The CDR3 consists of 15 residues. Germline lookup yields CDR1 SGHTS and CDR2 YDEGEE. CDR3 in DNA: TGTGCCAGCAGCCCGGGACAGGGGGCAGGAGAGACCCAGTACTTC. Translated, it gives CASSPGQGAGETQYF.

CDR3 nucleotides: TGTGCCAGCAGAAGGGGGACAGAAAGCTCCTACGAGCAGTACTTC. Residues: CASRRGTESSYEQYF. The rearrangement joins TRBV7-9 to TRBJ2-7; 7 bases agree with TRBD1. Germline trimming cut 6 bases from V and 0 bases from J; bases unmatched to any gene: 8. The CDR3 has 15 amino acids. CDR1 and CDR2 from the germline V gene are SEHNR and FQNEAQ (reference sequence).

The chain has TRBV9 and TRBJ2-1, with TRBD1 identical over 10 bases. Per the germline V gene, CDR1 is SGDLS and CDR2 is YYNGEE. CDR3 length: 15 amino acids. J lost 5 bases, V lost 0 bases, and 2 bases had no gene match. The CDR3 region is CASSVEGTGDNEQFF. The CDR3 DNA is TGTGCCAGCAGCGTAGAGGGGACAGGGGACAATGAGCAGTTCTTC.

The count of this clone is one. The V and J genes are TRBV6-5 and TRBJ2-7; 10 bases map to TRBD2. Unmatched junction bases numbered 2, after V lost 5 bases and J lost 1 base. The length of the CDR3 is 14 residues. Germline V lookup: CDR1 MNHEY, CDR2 SVGAGI. CDR3 sequence reads: CASSTSGTSYEQYF. CDR3 nucleotides: TGTGCCAGCAGTACTAGCGGGACGTCCTACGAGCAGTACTTC.

This clone was detected only once. This chain uses TRBV11-3 with TRBJ2-1; D uncertain. Looked up from germline, CDR1 is SGHNT and CDR2 is YENEEA. Trimming took 0 bases from V and 5 from J, leaving 8 bases between them. There are 14 residues in the CDR3. CDR3 bases: TGTGCCAGCAGCTTAGATGGAACTGACAATGAGCAGTTCTTC. Encoded protein: CASSLDGTDNEQFF.

CDR3 amino acids: CASSKKQGAAFMNTEAFF. As DNA, the CDR3 is TGTGCCAGCAGCAAAAAACAGGGGGCAGCTTTCATGAACACTGAAGCTTTCTTT. V is TRBV7-2 and J is TRBJ1-1, with TRBD1 identical over 9 bases. J was trimmed by 0 bases and V by 5 bases; bases with no gene match: 13. The CDR3 has 18 amino acids. Germline V gives CDR1 SGHTA, CDR2 FQGNSA.

CDR3 loop: CASSQGQAGAMETQYF. As DNA, the CDR3 is TGTGCCAGCAGCCAGGGTCAGGCGGGAGCGATGGAGACCCAGTACTTC. The chain employs TRBV7-3 and TRBJ2-5; 7 bases agree with TRBD2. CDR3 length: 16 residues. Germline V gene lookup returns CDR1 SGHTA and CDR2 FQGTGA. The J segment lost 5 bases and the V segment lost 5 bases, leaving 14 bases of the junction unmatched.

The rearrangement uses TRBV7-8 and TRBJ1-1; D call uncertain. This CDR3 contains 15 residues. V was pared by 3 bases and J by 0 bases, with 11 bases between. Germline CDR1 is SGHVS and CDR2 is FQNEAQ. The CDR3 DNA reads as TGTGCCAGCAGCTTCGCGGTAATCATGAACACTGAAGCTTTCTTT. Its protein is CASSFAVIMNTEAFF.

This clone was counted a single time. The chain employs TRBV28 and TRBJ1-2; possibly TRBD1 for D (5 bases). Germline V gives CDR1 MDHEN, CDR2 SYDVKM. The CDR3 consists of 15 residues. V was cut by 2 bases and J by 5 bases, with 15 bases left in between. CDR3 region: CASSLGGGLPYGYTF. The CDR3 DNA reads TGTGCCAGCAGTTTAGGGGGGGGGTTGCCTTATGGCTACACCTTC.

This chain uses TRBV27 with TRBJ1-2; no clear D. Trimming stripped 5 bases from V and 3 bases from J, with 10 bases between. The CDR3 runs 13 residues. Per the germline V gene, CDR1 is MNHEY and CDR2 is SMNVEV (reference sequence). The DNA for the CDR3 is TGTGCCAGCAGTACAGCTCAGTACTATGGCTACACCTTC. This encodes CASSTAQYYGYTF.

This clone was recorded only once. The rearrangement links TRBV19 to TRBJ2-7, with TRBD2 as a possible D gene (6 bases). The CDR3 sequence is 15 residues long. Germline CDR1 and CDR2: LNHDA and SQIVND (reference sequence). Trimming took off 5 bases at V and 2 bases at J, with 16 bases between the two ends. In DNA, the CDR3 is TGTGCCAGTAGTTTCAGGGCGGGGACCCCCTACGAGCAGTACTTC. Protein sequence: CASSFRAGTPYEQYF.